Each of the 30 T cell receptor beta chains below was sequenced from the same sample in a study of patients and donors after allogeneic stem cell transplantation. Via MiXCR, TCRdb re-called the RT-PCR reads, giving one row per CDR3 protein. The table records 25,000 to 35,000 distinct CDR3 sequences, almost 7% of them present only once. The material sequenced was blood, either unsorted or a sorted T cell fraction (not recorded which). The receptors stem from a human donor who was either an allogeneic HSCT recipient or a stem cell or donor lymphocyte infusion donor (not recorded which). It is not recorded whose cells these are; they may come from a transplant donor.

There are many counts of this clonotype. V and J are TRBV19 and TRBJ1-2; possible D gene TRBD1, 6 bases. The V and J ends lost 6 bases and 2 bases respectively, with 10 bases between them. The CDR3 covers 13 residues. Germline loops: CDR1 LNHDA, CDR2 SQIVND (reference sequence). CDR3 bases: TGTGCCAGTAGCAGGGGATGGAACTATGGCTACACCTTC. Protein sequence: CASSRGWNYGYTF.

Ten or more counts support this clonotype. The rearrangement uses TRBV28 and TRBJ1-1; no definite D call. The length of the CDR3 is 12 residues. Germline V gene data show CDR1 as MDHEN and CDR2 as SYDVKM. The V and J ends lost 8 bases and 5 bases respectively, with 12 bases between them. The CDR3 sequence: CASRGVLTEAFF. CDR3 DNA: TGTGCCAGCCGAGGTGTCCTGACTGAAGCTTTCTTT.

This clonotype has ten or more counts. The chain combines TRBV28 with TRBJ2-3; TRBD2 matches at 9 bases. The germline CDR1 and CDR2 sequences are MDHEN and SYDVKM. The V gene end was trimmed by 6 bases and the J gene end by 0 bases; junction bases not matched to a gene: 4. CDR3 length: 15 amino acids. The CDR3 sequence is CASSKLAGSTDTQYF. CDR3 DNA sequence: TGTGCCAGCAGCAAACTAGCGGGTAGCACAGATACGCAGTATTTT.

This clonotype was seen a few times. CDR3 sequence (DNA): TGTGCCAGCAGCGCGGGTCGACTAGGGGGAGTCCACGAGCAGTACTTC. Amino acid sequence: CASSAGRLGGVHEQYF. The chain links TRBV5-6 to TRBJ2-7; the D gene could be TRBD1 or TRBD2 (6 bases each). The CDR3 extends over 16 amino acids. The germline V and J ends were trimmed by 4 bases and 5 bases, with 22 bases remaining between them. Germline CDR1 and CDR2: SGHDT and YYEEEE.

This clonotype was counted only a few times. This sequence joins TRBV15 and TRBJ2-2; D call uncertain. The CDR3 totals 15 residues. Germline V gene data show CDR1 as LNHNV and CDR2 as YYDKDF (reference sequence). The V gene lost 0 bases and the J gene lost 11 bases, with 16 bases spanning the gap. The CDR3 DNA follows: TGTGCCACCAGCAGAGATAGGGCAGCTTTTGATGAGCTGTTTTTT. This gives the protein CATSRDRAAFDELFF. The variable domain in full, with the rest retrieved from reference TRBV15 and TRBJ2-2, is DAMVIQNPRYQVTQFGKPVTLSCSQTLNHNVMYWYQQKSSQAPKLLFHYYDKDFNNEADTPDNFQSRRPNTSFCFLDIRSPGLGDTAMYLCATSRDRAAFDELFFGEGSRLTVL.

There are many counts of this clonotype. This CDR3 is CASSSLPRPGQGNYGYTF. The CDR3 DNA is TGTGCCAGCAGTAGTTTACCGAGACCGGGACAGGGAAACTATGGCTACACCTTC. The chain has TRBV12-3 or TRBV12-4 and TRBJ1-2, with 9 nucleotides matching TRBD1. The CDR3 is 18 amino acids. The V gene end was trimmed by 5 bases and the J gene end by 2 bases; junction bases not matched to a gene: 15.

This clonotype was picked up a small number of times. The rearrangement joins TRBV7-2 to TRBJ1-5; TRBD1 matches 7 bases. V trimming: 5 bases; J trimming: 2 bases; junction bases outside the gene matches: 6. The germline V gene encodes CDR1 SGHTA and CDR2 FQGNSA. The CDR3 length is 15 residues. The CDR3 loop is CASSQGGSGNQPQHF. DNA for the CDR3: TGTGCCAGCAGCCAAGGGGGCAGTGGCAATCAGCCCCAGCATTTT. The whole variable domain, remainder taken from reference TRBV7-2 and TRBJ1-5, is GAGVSQSPSNKVTEKGKDVELRCDPISGHTALYWYRQSLGQGLEFLIYFQGNSAPDKSGLPSDRFSAERTGGSVSTLTIQRTQQEDSAVYLCASSQGGSGNQPQHFGDGTRLSIL.

This clonotype was seen at least ten times. V gene TRBV12-3 or TRBV12-4 combines with J gene TRBJ2-3; D is unclear. This CDR3 contains 11 residues. V shed 7 bases and J shed 1 base, with 3 bases lying between them. Here the CDR3 reads CASTGTDTQYF. The CDR3 DNA sequence: TGTGCCAGCACCGGCACAGATACGCAGTATTTT.

This clonotype was counted between two and nine times. This sequence joins TRBV18 and TRBJ2-3, with D possibly TRBD1 on 5 matching bases. Trimming took 1 base from V and 4 from J, leaving 9 bases between them. Per the germline V gene, CDR1 is KGHSH and CDR2 is LQKENI. The CDR3 totals 14 residues. CDR3 DNA sequence: TGTGCCAGCTCACCACAGGGGTTCGCAGATACGCAGTATTTT. Translating gives CASSPQGFADTQYF.

This clonotype has more than one count but fewer than ten. The chain has TRBV18 and TRBJ1-6, with D perhaps TRBD1 (5 bases). Between the trimmed V and J ends, which lost 2 bases and 10 bases, there was a span of 12 bases. The CDR3 consists of 14 residues. Germline CDR1 is KGHSH and CDR2 is LQKENI. CDR3 protein: CASSPIQGDSPLHF. The CDR3 DNA follows: TGTGCCAGCTCACCAATCCAGGGTGACTCACCCCTCCACTTT.

The rearrangement uses TRBV5-1 and TRBJ2-2; no definite D call. The ends were cut back, 4 bases at V and 4 bases at J, with 14 bases in the middle. The V gene's germline CDR1 is SGHRS and CDR2 YFSETQ. The CDR3 is 15 residues long. The CDR3 DNA follows: TGCGCCAGCAGCCCAAACCACTCGGGCACCGGGGAGCTGTTTTTT. Its translation: CASSPNHSGTGELFF.

This clonotype was picked up a small number of times. The J gene is TRBJ2-5, the V gene TRBV12-3 or TRBV12-4, with 8 positions matching TRBD2. V gave up 1 base and J gave up 0 bases; unmatched junction bases: 4. The length of the CDR3 is 16 residues. The CDR3 here is CASSLGLAGYQETQYF. The CDR3, as DNA: TGTGCCAGCAGTTTAGGGTTAGCGGGGTACCAAGAGACCCAGTACTTC.

This clonotype was seen only a few times. CDR3 nucleotides: TGCGCCAGCAGCTTGGTGGCGGGAGGGTCGACAGGGGAGCAGTACTTC. This encodes CASSLVAGGSTGEQYF. The chain has TRBV5-1 and TRBJ2-7, with TRBD2 identical over 9 bases. This CDR3 is 16 amino acids long. The V gene's germline CDR1 is SGHRS and CDR2 YFSETQ. Unmatched junction bases numbered 11, after V lost 0 bases and J lost 7 bases.

This clonotype showed up many times. The rearrangement uses TRBV19 and TRBJ2-7; unclear D gene. The CDR3 loop spans 13 amino acids. Germline V gives CDR1 LNHDA, CDR2 SQIVND (reference sequence). The V gene lost 6 bases and the J gene lost 2 bases, with 11 bases spanning the gap. The CDR3 region has the DNA TGTGCCAGTAGCATAACGAACGCCTACGAGCAGTACTTC. Its translation is CASSITNAYEQYF.

The sample holds many counts of this clonotype. CDR3 bases: TGTGCCAGCAGTTTCGGATCATCCTATAATTCACCCCTCCACTTT. Its protein is CASSFGSSYNSPLHF. The chain carries TRBV27 and TRBJ1-6; D is ambiguous. This CDR3 spans 15 amino acids. Trimming pared 3 bases from V and 1 base from J, leaving 7 bases between. Germline CDR1 MNHEY, CDR2 SMNVEV (reference sequence).

The chain is built from TRBV6-8 and TRBJ1-2; 8 nucleotides line up with TRBD1. V gave up 0 bases and J gave up 2 bases; unmatched junction bases: 11. Germline V CDR1 and CDR2: MNHGY, SAAAGT. The CDR3 extends over 18 amino acids. Here the CDR3 reads CASSYSKPGGATNYGYTF. Here the CDR3 DNA reads TGTGCCAGCAGTTACTCGAAGCCAGGGGGCGCGACAAACTATGGCTACACCTTC.

This clonotype showed up many times. The rearrangement uses TRBV27 and TRBJ1-2, with 8 bases lining up with TRBD1. The length of the CDR3 is 14 residues. Germline V lookup: CDR1 MNHEY, CDR2 SMNVEV (reference sequence). With V trimmed by 6 bases and J by 4 bases, 7 bases remained unmatched. CDR3 sequence reads: CASRLGQGGYGYTF. DNA for the CDR3: TGTGCCAGCAGACTCGGACAGGGCGGCTATGGCTACACCTTC.

V usage is TRBV6-5 and J usage is TRBJ2-5; 14 bases are a match to TRBD2. Germline assignment: CDR1 MNHEY and CDR2 SVGAGI. J was trimmed by 6 bases and V by 6 bases; bases with no gene match: 9. The CDR3 is 16 residues long. As DNA, the CDR3 is TGTGCCAGCAGCCTTGGGACTAGCGGGAGTAGGAAGACCCAGTACTTC. Translated: CASSLGTSGSRKTQYF.

This clonotype occurred many times. The rearrangement uses TRBV7-2 and TRBJ1-3; D is unclear. The CDR3 has 15 residues. Germline loops: CDR1 SGHTA, CDR2 FQGNSA. V was cut by 1 base and J by 2 bases, with 9 bases left in between. The CDR3, as DNA: TGTGCCAGCAGCTTAGTCTTCGGGGCTGGAAACACCATATATTTT. Its translation: CASSLVFGAGNTIYF. Filled out from reference TRBV7-2 and TRBJ1-3, the complete variable domain reads GAGVSQSPSNKVTEKGKDVELRCDPISGHTALYWYRQSLGQGLEFLIYFQGNSAPDKSGLPSDRFSAERTGGSVSTLTIQRTQQEDSAVYLCASSLVFGAGNTIYFGEGSWLTVV.

The rearrangement uses TRBV5-5 and TRBJ2-4; tentatively, D is TRBD2 (5 bases). The CDR3 has 16 amino acids. CDR1 is SGHKS, CDR2 YYEKEE, per germline (reference sequence). The V end lost 0 bases, the J end lost 9 bases, and 19 bases lay between the germline ends. The CDR3 DNA is TGTGCCAGCAGCTTGGAGGCTACCAACGGGGTTTTCATTCAGTACTTC. This gives the protein CASSLEATNGVFIQYF. Filled out from reference TRBV5-5 and TRBJ2-4, the complete variable domain reads DAGVTQSPTHLIKTRGQQVTLRCSPISGHKSVSWYQQVLGQGPQFIFQYYEKEERGRGNFPDRFSARQFPNYSSELNVNALLLGDSALYLCASSLEATNGVFIQYFGAGTRLSVL.

The CDR3 here is CASSLSPGDSYEQYF. The CDR3 DNA reads TGTGCCAGCAGCTTAAGTCCAGGGGACTCCTACGAGCAGTACTTC. The rearrangement joins TRBV7-7 to TRBJ2-7; D possibly corresponds to TRBD1 (6 bases). Per germline, CDR1 SSHAT and CDR2 FNYEAQ (reference sequence). The CDR3 contains 15 residues. Trimming took off 2 bases at V and 0 bases at J, with 11 bases between the two ends. Based on the CDR3 plus reference TRBV7-7 and TRBJ2-7, the full variable domain is GAGVSQSPRYKVTKRGQDVTLRCDPISSHATLYWYQQALGQGPEFLTYFNYEAQPDKSGLPSDRFSAERPEGSISTLTIQRTEQRDSAMYRCASSLSPGDSYEQYFGPGTRLTVT.

The table lists this clonotype with many counts. This chain links TRBV7-2 with TRBJ2-5, with D maybe TRBD1 (6 bases). Trimming pared 3 bases from V and 3 bases from J, leaving 11 bases between. CDR3 length equals 14 residues. Germline loops: CDR1 SGHTA, CDR2 FQGNSA. In DNA form, the CDR3 reads TGTGCCAGCAGCTTTTCCCGGGACAAAGAGACCCAGTACTTC. Translating it yields CASSFSRDKETQYF.

This clonotype was observed a few times. The V call is TRBV2, the J call TRBJ2-1, with D possibly matching TRBD2 (6 bases). Trimming removed 8 bases from V and 4 bases from J, with 12 bases in between. Germline V gene lookup returns CDR1 SNHLY and CDR2 FYNNEI. The CDR3 extends over 13 amino acids. The CDR3 loop reads CASGRTQYNEQFF. CDR3 DNA sequence: TGTGCCAGCGGGAGGACCCAATACAATGAGCAGTTCTTC.

In its sample, this clonotype was seen a few times. This chain connects TRBV6-5 to TRBJ1-1, with 7 bases fitting TRBD1. V shed 8 bases, J shed 4 bases, and the junction held 13 bases outside the gene matches. The CDR3 loop spans 15 amino acids. CDR1 and CDR2 from the germline V gene are MNHEY and SVGAGI. The CDR3 loop reads CASRKGALLSTEAFF. Written as DNA, the CDR3 is TGTGCCAGCCGGAAGGGGGCTTTGCTTTCCACTGAAGCTTTCTTT.

This clonotype came up many times. The rearrangement links TRBV5-1 to TRBJ2-7; 9 bases match TRBD2. The CDR3 length is 15 residues. V lost 1 base to trimming and J lost 3 bases; unmatched junction nucleotides: 5. Germline V gene data show CDR1 as SGHRS and CDR2 as YFSETQ. In DNA, the CDR3 is TGCGCCAGCAGCTTGATTGGCGGGAGGGTCTACGAGCAGTACTTC. Translating it yields CASSLIGGRVYEQYF.

In this sample, this clonotype turned up many times. The chain uses TRBV9 and TRBJ2-7; TRBD1 aligns across 9 bases. Unmatched junction bases numbered 6, after V lost 0 bases and J lost 5 bases. Germline assignment: CDR1 SGDLS and CDR2 YYNGEE. The CDR3 has 15 amino acids. The CDR3 region has the DNA TGTGCCAGCAGCGTAGACAGGGGGCGAAACGACGAGCAGTACTTC. Its protein product is CASSVDRGRNDEQYF.

This clonotype was observed many times. The chain employs TRBV5-1 and TRBJ2-4; 7 nucleotides match TRBD1. J lost 7 bases, V lost 0 bases, and 10 bases had no gene match. Germline V CDR1 and CDR2: SGHRS, YFSETQ. The CDR3 spans 16 residues. Written as DNA, the CDR3 is TGCGCCAGCAGCTTGGCTCTCCTTTCGACAGGGAACATTCAGTACTTC. This codes for CASSLALLSTGNIQYF. Full variable domain (remainder filled in from reference TRBV5-1 and TRBJ2-4): KAGVTQTPRYLIKTRGQQVTLSCSPISGHRSVSWYQQTPGQGLQFLFEYFSETQRNKGNFPGRFSGRQFSNSRSEMNVSTLELGDSALYLCASSLALLSTGNIQYFGAGTRLSVL.

This chain joins TRBV7-9 and TRBJ2-3, with D uncertain. The CDR3 loop spans 16 amino acids. V was shortened by 1 base and J by 2 bases, with 13 bases between the two germline ends. Per the germline V gene, CDR1 is SEHNR and CDR2 is FQNEAQ (reference sequence). This chain's CDR3 is CASSLGYYASTDTQYF. CDR3 in DNA: TGTGCCAGCAGCTTAGGTTACTACGCCTCCACAGATACGCAGTATTTT.

This clonotype was counted only a few times. This rearrangement joins TRBV30 to TRBJ2-5, with TRBD2 matching 8 bases. The V gene's germline CDR1 is GTSNPN and CDR2 SVGIG (reference sequence). V gave up 5 bases and J gave up 7 bases; unmatched junction bases: 6. The CDR3 loop spans 12 amino acids. CDR3 in amino acids: CAWSSAGGTQYF. As DNA, the CDR3 is TGTGCCTGGTCGAGCGCGGGGGGGACCCAGTACTTC.

This clonotype was detected a few times. V gene TRBV6-5 combines with J gene TRBJ2-5, with D perhaps matching TRBD2 (6 bases). Germline V gives CDR1 MNHEY, CDR2 SVGAGI. CDR3 length: 14 amino acids. The germline V and J ends were trimmed by 6 bases and 4 bases, with 15 bases remaining between them. Written as DNA, the CDR3 is TGTGCCAGCAGACCCGGGACTCTTTTAGAGACCCAGTACTTC. Translated, it gives CASRPGTLLETQYF.